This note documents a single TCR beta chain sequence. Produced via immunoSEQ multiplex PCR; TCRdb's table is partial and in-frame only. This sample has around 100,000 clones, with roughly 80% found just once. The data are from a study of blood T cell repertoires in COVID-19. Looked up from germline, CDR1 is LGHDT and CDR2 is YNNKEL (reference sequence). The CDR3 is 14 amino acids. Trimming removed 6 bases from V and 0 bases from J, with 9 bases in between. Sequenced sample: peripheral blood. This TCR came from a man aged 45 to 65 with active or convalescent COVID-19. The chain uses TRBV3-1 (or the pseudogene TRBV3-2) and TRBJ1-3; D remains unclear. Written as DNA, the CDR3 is TGTGCCAGCAGTATAAGTAGCTCTGGAAACACCATATATTTT. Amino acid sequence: CASSISSSGNTIYF.